The 29 T cell receptor beta chains in this list originate from one sample, sequenced in a study of blood T cell repertoires in COVID-19. Only in-frame clones appear in the TCRdb table, and some are missing; sequencing was by immunoSEQ multiplex PCR. The data show around 160,000 clones, with around nine tenths seen just once and about 2.3% held by the top ten. The sequenced sample was peripheral blood. Receptors were obtained from a human donor in a cohort sampled during active COVID-19.

The chain employs TRBV3-1 (or the pseudogene TRBV3-2) and TRBJ1-4; 9 bases line up with TRBD1. The CDR3 is 17 residues long. Trimming at V came to 3 bases and at J to 3 bases, leaving 8 bases not matched to a gene. Germline V CDR1 and CDR2: LGHDT, YNNKEL (reference sequence). CDR3: CASSHPGQGRSNEKLFF. The CDR3 nucleotides are TGTGCCAGCAGCCACCCGGGACAGGGTAGATCTAATGAAAAACTGTTTTTT.

This clone has a single count. This chain joins TRBV30 and TRBJ1-1; D is uncertain. Germline V gene data show CDR1 as GTSNPN and CDR2 as SVGIG (reference sequence). The length of the CDR3 is 11 residues. The V and J ends lost 2 bases and 7 bases respectively, with 8 bases between them. The CDR3 region is CAWSRGIEAFF. The CDR3 nucleotides are TGTGCCTGGAGTAGAGGGATTGAAGCTTTCTTT.

The CDR3 loop is CASSLSAGTYEQYF. In DNA, the CDR3 is TGTGCCAGCAGTTTATCAGCAGGGACCTACGAGCAGTACTTC. This chain connects TRBV27 to TRBJ2-7; tentatively, D is TRBD1 (5 bases). Germline assignment: CDR1 MNHEY and CDR2 SMNVEV (reference sequence). The length of the CDR3 is 14 residues. Trimming stripped 0 bases from V and 2 bases from J, with 8 bases between.

The genes are TRBV10-2 and TRBJ2-5; D gene ambiguous. CDR1 and CDR2 (germline): WSHSY, SAAADI. V lost 3 bases and J lost 1, with 18 bases in between. This CDR3 region has 17 residues. Written as DNA, the CDR3 is TGCGCCAGCAGTGAAGAAGTGTCCCGTCCGGGCCAAGAGACCCAGTACTTC. Protein product: CASSEEVSRPGQETQYF.

The V call is TRBV2, the J call TRBJ2-1; perhaps TRBD1 as D (5 bases). The germline V gene encodes CDR1 SNHLY and CDR2 FYNNEI. The CDR3 loop spans 12 amino acids. The germline V and J ends were trimmed by 8 bases and 7 bases, with 12 bases remaining between them. The CDR3 is CASGAARNEQFF. The CDR3 nucleotides read TGTGCCAGCGGGGCGGCGAGGAATGAGCAGTTCTTC.

The chain couples TRBV6-5 to TRBJ2-1; 9 nucleotides agree with TRBD1. J was trimmed by 3 bases and V by 6 bases; bases with no gene match: 6. CDR3 length equals 15 residues. Germline V CDR1 and CDR2: MNHEY, SVGAGI. The DNA of the CDR3 is TGTGCCAGCAGCAGGGACAGGGCTAACTACAATGAGCAGTTCTTC. It yields the protein CASSRDRANYNEQFF.

V gene TRBV7-2 combines with J gene TRBJ1-3; no clear D. CDR3 length equals 16 residues. V lost 1 base to trimming and J lost 0 bases, with 10 bases between them. In germline, CDR1 is SGHTA, CDR2 FQGNSA. This CDR3 reads CASSLVGGNSGNTIYF. CDR3 DNA: TGTGCCAGCAGCTTAGTAGGAGGCAACTCTGGAAACACCATATATTTT.

The genes are TRBV4-1 and TRBJ2-5; the match to TRBD1 covers 7 bases. V was pared by 4 bases and J by 1 base, with 6 bases of the junction left unmatched. CDR1 is MGHRA, CDR2 YSYEKL, per germline. This CDR3 contains 15 residues. The CDR3 reads CASSLGQAFQETQYF. DNA of the CDR3: TGCGCCAGCAGCCTCGGACAGGCCTTCCAAGAGACCCAGTACTTC.

Of note for this clone: The sample has other DNA sequences that encode this CDR3 too. The J gene is TRBJ1-5, the V gene TRBV30; a weak D match, TRBD1 (5 bases). V gave up 2 bases and J gave up 4 bases, with 9 bases separating them. The CDR3 totals 13 residues. Per germline, CDR1 GTSNPN and CDR2 SVGIG (reference sequence). This chain's CDR3 is CAWSTGLNQPQHF. In DNA, the CDR3 is TGTGCCTGGAGTACGGGACTGAATCAGCCCCAGCATTTT.

The V gene is TRBV10-2, the J gene TRBJ2-4, with D perhaps TRBD2 (6 bases). The V and J ends lost 8 bases and 7 bases respectively, with 9 bases between them. The CDR3 length is 11 residues. Germline V lookup: CDR1 WSHSY, CDR2 SAAADI. CDR3 DNA sequence: TGCGCCAGCGGGACTGGGAACATTCAGTACTTC. It encodes CASGTGNIQYF.

The chain combines TRBV18 with TRBJ2-7, with TRBD1 matching 8 bases. V shed 3 bases, J shed 6 bases, and the junction held 10 bases outside the gene matches. Looked up from germline, CDR1 is KGHSH and CDR2 is LQKENI. The CDR3 runs to 15 residues. The CDR3 nucleotides are TGTGCCAGCTCACCCAGCCGGGACAGGCCTCTCGAGCAGTACTTC. This translates into CASSPSRDRPLEQYF. Full variable domain (rest looked up from reference TRBV18 and TRBJ2-7): NAGVMQNPRHLVRRRGQEARLRCSPMKGHSHVYWYRQLPEEGLKFMVYLQKENIIDESGMPKERFSAEFPKEGPSILRIQQVVRGDSAAYFCASSPSRDRPLEQYFGPGTRLTVT.

This clone showed up just once. This chain connects TRBV7-2 to TRBJ2-7, with D maybe TRBD2 (6 bases). This CDR3 has 14 amino acids. Germline CDR1 SGHTA, CDR2 FQGNSA. The V end lost 5 bases, the J end lost 4 bases, and 15 bases lay between the germline ends. The CDR3 DNA is TGTGCCAGCAGCCCCGGTGGAGGGGAATACGAGCAGTACTTC. As protein: CASSPGGGEYEQYF.

This chain links TRBV6-2 or TRBV6-3 with TRBJ2-1, with 8 bases identical to TRBD2. Germline V gene sequence: CDR1 MNHEY, CDR2 SVGEGT. J lost 4 bases, V lost 6 bases, and 11 bases had no gene match. There are 16 residues in the CDR3. The CDR3 DNA reads TGTGCCAGCAGCCCACTAATAGCGGGGCCATACAATGAGCAGTTCTTC. Translating it yields CASSPLIAGPYNEQFF.

The V gene is TRBV5-8, the J gene TRBJ1-1; TRBD1 agrees at 8 bases. CDR3 length: 15 amino acids. Trimming at V came to 4 bases and at J to 6 bases, leaving 11 bases not matched to a gene. Germline CDR1 reads SGHTS; CDR2 reads YDEGEE. The CDR3 reads CASSRMTGAFAEAFF. The CDR3 DNA is TGTGCCAGCAGCCGAATGACAGGGGCGTTCGCTGAAGCTTTCTTT.

The V call is TRBV28, the J call TRBJ2-7, with 10 bases that match TRBD2. Germline V gene data show CDR1 as MDHEN and CDR2 as SYDVKM. This CDR3 spans 15 amino acids. V gave up 6 bases and J gave up 1 base; unmatched junction bases: 6. CDR3 nucleotides: TGTGCCAGCAGGCGACTAGCGGGTACTTCCTACGAGCAGTACTTC. Protein sequence: CASRRLAGTSYEQYF.

The rearrangement joins TRBV4-2 to TRBJ2-1; 10 nucleotides align to TRBD2. The CDR3 extends over 18 amino acids. Trimming cost V 2 bases and J 0 bases; bases outside gene matches: 7. CDR1 and CDR2 from the germline V gene are LGHNA and YNFKEQ. The CDR3 DNA reads TGTGCCAGCAGCCAACCAACTAGCGGGGCGAGCTCCTACAATGAGCAGTTCTTC. Residues: CASSQPTSGASSYNEQFF.

CDR3 amino acids: CASSLGPRADTQYF. The CDR3 bases are TGTGCCAGCAGTTTGGGGCCCCGTGCGGATACGCAGTATTTT. The J gene is TRBJ2-3, the V gene TRBV27; a weak D match, TRBD1 (5 bases). The V gene lost 3 bases and the J gene lost 6 bases, with 13 bases spanning the gap. CDR1 is MNHEY and CDR2 is SMNVEV in the germline V gene (reference sequence). The CDR3 runs 14 residues.

The chain links TRBV29-1 to TRBJ2-3, with a possible D match to TRBD2 (5 bases). Germline V gene lookup returns CDR1 SQVTM and CDR2 ANQGSEA. V lost 4 bases, J lost 1 base, and 9 bases lay in between. There are 13 residues in the CDR3. In DNA form, the CDR3 reads TGCAGCGTTGCGGTGGGAGGCACAGATACGCAGTATTTT. This encodes CSVAVGGTDTQYF.

This chain joins TRBV24-1 and TRBJ2-3; 10 positions agree with TRBD2. V lost 6 bases to trimming and J lost 5 bases; unmatched junction nucleotides: 7. Germline loops: CDR1 KGHDR, CDR2 SFDVKD. This CDR3 spans 15 amino acids. DNA of the CDR3: TGTGCCACCAGTCGAGGGGGGACTAGCGAAGATACGCAGTATTTT. Its translation is CATSRGGTSEDTQYF.

The table lists this clone with a few counts. The rearrangement joins TRBV27 to TRBJ2-2, with D perhaps matching TRBD1 (6 bases). Germline CDR1 MNHEY, CDR2 SMNVEV (reference sequence). Trimming pared 6 bases from V and 5 bases from J, leaving 10 bases between. The CDR3 has 13 amino acids. The CDR3 DNA reads as TGTGCCAGCAGACGCAGGGGTACCGGGGAGCTGTTTTTT. This gives the protein CASRRRGTGELFF.

V is TRBV6-5 and J is TRBJ1-1; 10 bases fit TRBD1. Per the germline V gene, CDR1 is MNHEY and CDR2 is SVGAGI. V was pared by 5 bases and J by 6 bases, with 6 bases of the junction left unmatched. CDR3 length: 14 amino acids. CDR3 nucleotides: TGTGCCAGCAGTAGGGACAGGGGTCTTTCTGAAGCTTTCTTT. This translates into CASSRDRGLSEAFF.

This chain uses TRBV19 with TRBJ2-1; 11 bases map to TRBD1. CDR3 length: 17 amino acids. V trimming: 3 bases; J trimming: 2 bases; junction bases outside the gene matches: 6. CDR1 and CDR2 from the germline V gene are LNHDA and SQIVND (reference sequence). DNA for the CDR3: TGTGCCAGTAGTATGAGGGGGACAGGGGGACCCTACAATGAGCAGTTCTTC. Its protein product is CASSMRGTGGPYNEQFF. The full variable domain, with the rest looked up from reference TRBV19 and TRBJ2-1, is DGGITQSPKYLFRKEGQNVTLSCEQNLNHDAMYWYRQDPGQGLRLIYYSQIVNDFQKGDIAEGYSVSREKKESFPLTVTSAQKNPTAFYLCASSMRGTGGPYNEQFFGPGTRLTVL.

The V call is TRBV5-5, the J call TRBJ1-2; D is possibly TRBD1 (5 bases). V was clipped by 4 bases and J by 6 bases, with 13 bases between them. Germline loops: CDR1 SGHKS, CDR2 YYEKEE (reference sequence). CDR3 length: 13 amino acids. The DNA of the CDR3 is TGTGCCAGCAGCATAGGAGGGGCGGATGGCTACACCTTC. This translates into CASSIGGADGYTF.

The table lists this clone with a few counts. The rearrangement joins TRBV9 to TRBJ2-2; D gene unclear. The CDR3 runs to 14 residues. CDR1 is SGDLS, CDR2 YYNGEE, per germline. Trimming removed 2 bases from V and 4 bases from J, with 9 bases in between. CDR3 sequence (DNA): TGTGCCAGCAGCGTTACTCTTTCCACCGGGGAGCTGTTTTTT. Protein sequence: CASSVTLSTGELFF. Using reference TRBV9 and TRBJ2-2 for the parts outside the CDR3, the full variable domain is DSGVTQTPKHLITATGQRVTLRCSPRSGDLSVYWYQQSLDQGLQFLIQYYNGEERAKGNILERFSAQQFPDLHSELNLSSLELGDSALYFCASSVTLSTGELFFGEGSRLTVL.

The chain combines TRBV27 with TRBJ2-1, with D hard to call. Germline V gene lookup returns CDR1 MNHEY and CDR2 SMNVEV (reference sequence). Trimming removed 10 bases from V and 0 bases from J, with 19 bases in between. The CDR3 runs 16 residues. The CDR3 bases are TGTGCCACCCGCCATACCTCCCCGGTCTCCTACAATGAGCAGTTCTTC. Its protein product is CATRHTSPVSYNEQFF.

CDR3 in amino acids: CASTERRLSGNTIYF. The CDR3 region has the DNA TGTGCCAGCACCGAGAGGCGGTTATCTGGAAACACCATATATTTT. The chain has TRBV6-5 and TRBJ1-3; D gene uncertain. CDR1 is MNHEY, CDR2 SVGAGI, per germline. Deletions cut 7 bases from V and 1 base from J, with 14 bases between. This CDR3 is 15 amino acids long.

This clone was seen just once. The CDR3 DNA reads TGTGCCAGCAGACAGGGGAATGAAAAACTGTTTTTT. Encoded protein: CASRQGNEKLFF. This chain uses TRBV28 with TRBJ1-4; 7 bases match TRBD1. Looked up from germline, CDR1 is MDHEN and CDR2 is SYDVKM. The V gene end was trimmed by 6 bases and the J gene end by 5 bases; junction bases not matched to a gene: 0. CDR3 length: 12 amino acids.

The chain links TRBV30 to TRBJ2-6; 9 nucleotides match TRBD1. Germline lookup yields CDR1 GTSNPN and CDR2 SVGIG (reference sequence). V shed 2 bases, J shed 1 base, and the junction held 3 bases outside the gene matches. The CDR3 has 16 residues. CDR3 amino acids: CAWSRDRVSGANVLTF. In nucleotides, the CDR3 is TGTGCCTGGAGTCGGGACAGGGTTTCTGGGGCCAACGTCCTGACTTTC.

V gene TRBV6-5 combines with J gene TRBJ1-6; no clear D gene. Germline CDR1 MNHEY, CDR2 SVGAGI. V shed 2 bases and J shed 7 bases, with 3 bases lying between them. The CDR3 is 12 residues long. The CDR3 spells CASSYQNSPLHF. The CDR3 region has the DNA TGTGCCAGCAGTTACCAGAATTCACCCCTCCACTTT.